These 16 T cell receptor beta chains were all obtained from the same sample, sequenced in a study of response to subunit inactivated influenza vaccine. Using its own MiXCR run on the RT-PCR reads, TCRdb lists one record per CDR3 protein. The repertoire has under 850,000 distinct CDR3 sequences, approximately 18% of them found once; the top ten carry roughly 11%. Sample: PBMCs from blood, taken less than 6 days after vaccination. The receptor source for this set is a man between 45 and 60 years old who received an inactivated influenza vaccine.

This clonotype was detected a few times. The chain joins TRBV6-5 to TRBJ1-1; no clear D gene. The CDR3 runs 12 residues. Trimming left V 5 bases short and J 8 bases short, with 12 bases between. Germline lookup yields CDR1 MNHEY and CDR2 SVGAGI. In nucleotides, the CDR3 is TGTGCCAGCAGTCATGGCTCGAGAGAAGCTTTCTTT. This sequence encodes CASSHGSREAFF.

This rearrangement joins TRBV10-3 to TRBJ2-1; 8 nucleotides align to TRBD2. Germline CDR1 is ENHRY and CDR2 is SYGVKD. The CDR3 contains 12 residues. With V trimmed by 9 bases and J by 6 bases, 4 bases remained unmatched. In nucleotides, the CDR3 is TGTGCCATAGGAAGCGGGAGCAATGAGCAGTTCTTC. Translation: CAIGSGSNEQFF.

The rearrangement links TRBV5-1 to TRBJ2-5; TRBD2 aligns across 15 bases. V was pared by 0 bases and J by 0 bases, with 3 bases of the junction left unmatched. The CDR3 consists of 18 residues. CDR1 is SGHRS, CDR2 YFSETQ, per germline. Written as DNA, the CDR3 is TGCGCCAGCAGCTTGGCCGGGACTAGCGGGGGGCACCAAGAGACCCAGTACTTC. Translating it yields CASSLAGTSGGHQETQYF.

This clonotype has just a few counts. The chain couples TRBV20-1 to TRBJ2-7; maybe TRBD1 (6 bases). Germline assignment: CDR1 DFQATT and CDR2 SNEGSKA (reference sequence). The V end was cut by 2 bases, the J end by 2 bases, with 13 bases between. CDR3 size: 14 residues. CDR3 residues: CSARPPAGAYEQYF. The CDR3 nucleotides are TGCAGTGCTAGACCCCCGGCAGGGGCCTACGAGCAGTACTTC.

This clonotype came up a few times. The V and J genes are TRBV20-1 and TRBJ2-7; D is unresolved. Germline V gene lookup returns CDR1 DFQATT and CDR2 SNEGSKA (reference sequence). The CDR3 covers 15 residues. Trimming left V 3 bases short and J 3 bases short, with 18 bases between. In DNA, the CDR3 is TGCAGTGCTAGGAAGAAACCGCCGATCCTCTACGAGCAGTACTTC. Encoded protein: CSARKKPPILYEQYF.

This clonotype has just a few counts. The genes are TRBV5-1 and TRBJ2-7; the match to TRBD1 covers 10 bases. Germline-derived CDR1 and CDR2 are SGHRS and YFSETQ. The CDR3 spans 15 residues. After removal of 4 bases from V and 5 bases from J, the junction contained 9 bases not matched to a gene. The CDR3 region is CASSPPGQGIDEQYF. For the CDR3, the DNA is TGCGCCAGCAGCCCTCCGGGACAGGGGATCGACGAGCAGTACTTC.

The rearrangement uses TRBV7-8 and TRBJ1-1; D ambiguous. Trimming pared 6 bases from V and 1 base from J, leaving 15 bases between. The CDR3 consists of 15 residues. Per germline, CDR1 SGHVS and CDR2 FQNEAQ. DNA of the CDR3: TGTGCCAGCAGATCTCGGGAGAACCCGAACACTGAAGCTTTCTTT. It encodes CASRSRENPNTEAFF.

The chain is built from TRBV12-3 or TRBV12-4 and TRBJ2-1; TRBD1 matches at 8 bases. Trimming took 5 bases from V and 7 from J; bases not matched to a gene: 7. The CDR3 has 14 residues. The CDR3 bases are TGTGCCAGCAGTGTGGGACAGGACCTTAATGAGCAGTTCTTC. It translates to CASSVGQDLNEQFF.

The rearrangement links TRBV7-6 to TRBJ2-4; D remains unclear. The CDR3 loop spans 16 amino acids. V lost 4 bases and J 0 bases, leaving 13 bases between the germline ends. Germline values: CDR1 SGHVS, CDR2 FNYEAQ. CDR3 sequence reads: CASSSPAELAKNIQYF. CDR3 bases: TGTGCCAGCAGCTCCCCAGCAGAGTTAGCCAAAAACATTCAGTACTTC.

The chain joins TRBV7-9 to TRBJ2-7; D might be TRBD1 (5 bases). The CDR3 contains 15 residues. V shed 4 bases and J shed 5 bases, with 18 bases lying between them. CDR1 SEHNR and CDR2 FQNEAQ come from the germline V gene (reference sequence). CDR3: CASSSTRQGLHEQYF. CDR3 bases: TGTGCCAGCAGCTCAACTCGTCAGGGCCTCCACGAGCAGTACTTC.

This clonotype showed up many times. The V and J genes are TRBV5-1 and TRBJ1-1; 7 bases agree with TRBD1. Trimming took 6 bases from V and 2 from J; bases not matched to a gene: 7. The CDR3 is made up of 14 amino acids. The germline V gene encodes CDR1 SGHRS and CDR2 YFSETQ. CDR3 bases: TGCGCCAGCACCCGGGACAGTTTAAACACTGAAGCTTTCTTT. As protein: CASTRDSLNTEAFF.

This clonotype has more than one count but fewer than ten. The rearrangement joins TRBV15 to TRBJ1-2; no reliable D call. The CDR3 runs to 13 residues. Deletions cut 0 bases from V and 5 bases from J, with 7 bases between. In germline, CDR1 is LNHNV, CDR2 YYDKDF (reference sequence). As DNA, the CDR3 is TGTGCCACCAGCAGAGATCGGAGTTATGGCTACACCTTC. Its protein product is CATSRDRSYGYTF.

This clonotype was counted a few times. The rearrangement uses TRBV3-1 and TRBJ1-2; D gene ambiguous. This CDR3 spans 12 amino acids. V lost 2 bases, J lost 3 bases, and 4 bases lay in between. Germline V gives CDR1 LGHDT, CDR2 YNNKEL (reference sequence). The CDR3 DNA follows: TGTGCCAGCAGCCAAACAGACTATGGCTACACCTTC. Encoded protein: CASSQTDYGYTF.

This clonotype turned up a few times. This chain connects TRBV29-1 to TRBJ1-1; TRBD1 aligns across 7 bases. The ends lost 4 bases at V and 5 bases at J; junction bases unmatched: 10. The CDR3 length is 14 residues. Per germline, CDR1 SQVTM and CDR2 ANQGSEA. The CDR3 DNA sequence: TGCAGCGTTGGGGAAACAGGGGTTCAAACTGAAGCTTTCTTT. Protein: CSVGETGVQTEAFF.

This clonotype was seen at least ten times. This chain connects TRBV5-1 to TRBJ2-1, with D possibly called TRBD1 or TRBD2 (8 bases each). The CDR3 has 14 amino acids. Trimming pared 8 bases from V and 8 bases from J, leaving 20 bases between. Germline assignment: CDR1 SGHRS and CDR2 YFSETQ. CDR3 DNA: TGCGCCAGTGGGACAGGACTAGCTGGGCATGAGCAGTTCTTC. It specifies CASGTGLAGHEQFF. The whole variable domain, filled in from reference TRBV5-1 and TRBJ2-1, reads KAGVTQTPRYLIKTRGQQVTLSCSPISGHRSVSWYQQTPGQGLQFLFEYFSETQRNKGNFPGRFSGRQFSNSRSEMNVSTLELGDSALYLCASGTGLAGHEQFFGPGTRLTVL.

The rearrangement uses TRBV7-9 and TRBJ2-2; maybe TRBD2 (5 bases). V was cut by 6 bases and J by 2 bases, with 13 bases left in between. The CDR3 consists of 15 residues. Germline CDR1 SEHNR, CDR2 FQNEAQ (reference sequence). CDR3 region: CASSREPTNTGELFF. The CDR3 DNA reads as TGTGCCAGCAGTCGGGAACCTACAAACACCGGGGAGCTGTTTTTT.